The T cell receptor beta chain under discussion was sequenced for a study of blood T cell repertoires in COVID-19. Sequencing was performed with immunoSEQ multiplex PCR; in TCRdb, only in-frame clones are kept and a portion is missing. The table records some 150,000 clones, about four fifths of them present only once. Germline loops: CDR1 KGHDR, CDR2 SFDVKD. Unmatched junction bases numbered 8, after V lost 4 bases and J lost 8 bases. The CDR3 is made up of 14 amino acids. The cohort comprised adults aged roughly 18 to 95 years residing in approximately 22 US areas. Sequencing was performed on PBMCs or T cells enriched from blood (not recorded which). The receptor's source is a woman aged 45-65 years who had been exposed to COVID-19. The chain has TRBV24-1 and TRBJ1-2, with 8 positions matching TRBD1. CDR3 nucleotide sequence: TGTGCCACCAGTGAGTGTGACAGGGGTGAGGGCTACACCTTC. Its protein is CATSECDRGEGYTF.